This T cell receptor (beta chain) originates from a study of cytomegalovirus exposure and HLA in healthy donors. Findings and limits, study-wide: In terms of immune exposure information, only CMV serostatus was available.

The ends lost 5 bases at V and 6 bases at J; junction bases unmatched: 10. Germline CDR1 reads SGHNT; CDR2 reads YENEEA. The CDR3 is made up of 15 amino acids. This clone was recorded only once. Its antigen is still unknown. PCR employed 60 Vbeta and 13 Jbeta primers. Profiled with immunoSEQ multiplex PCR; TCRdb holds only in-frame clones, not every one. This sample has 150,000 to 200,000 clones; approximately 79% occur once, and the top ten carry around 0.96%. The V call is TRBV11-3, the J call TRBJ2-1; 7 nucleotides agree with TRBD1. This clonotype originated in a woman between 45 and 60 years old in good health and CMV-seropositive. The specimen was PBMCs. In DNA, the CDR3 is TGTGCCAGCAGCAAAACAGGGGAAGGGGCCAATGAGCAGTTCTTC. It codes for CASSKTGEGANEQFF. The full variable domain, rest sourced from reference TRBV11-3 and TRBJ2-1, is EAGVVQSPRYKIIEKKQPVAFWCNPISGHNTLYWYLQNLGQGPELLIRYENEEAVDDSQLPKDRFSAERLKGVDSTLKIQPAELGDSAVYLCASSKTGEGANEQFFGPGTRLTVL.